Each of the 9 T cell receptor beta chains below was sequenced from the same sample in a study of monozygotic twins with inflammatory bowel disease. With the 5' RACE reads reprocessed, TCRdb shows one record per CDR3 protein and no DNA. The sample includes more than 300,000 distinct CDR3 sequences. Sequencing was carried out using blood. The receptors stem from a human donor with ulcerative colitis or Crohn's disease, or a healthy co-twin of an affected twin (not recorded which).

The chain couples TRBV4-2 to TRBJ2-1; the D call of TRBD2 rests on TCRdb alone, since no DNA is present to check it. The CDR3 totals 14 residues. CDR1 LGHNA and CDR2 YNFKEQ come from the germline V gene. The CDR3 loop is CASSHRRDYNEQFF.

This sequence joins TRBV10-3 and TRBJ1-5; the TCRdb call, TRBD1, lacks DNA for checking. Germline CDR1 and CDR2: ENHRY and SYGVKD. This CDR3 region has 16 residues. CDR3 sequence: CAISAQGADSNQPQHF.

The rearrangement joins TRBV7-9 to TRBJ1-5; TCRdb designates TRBD1, a call that cannot be tested without DNA. CDR3 size: 16 residues. Germline CDR1 and CDR2: SEHNR and FQNEAQ (reference sequence). CDR3 sequence: CASSTLTGGGNQPQHF.

CDR3 in amino acids: CASSPRQNYEQYF. J is TRBJ2-7 and V is TRBV5-1; no DNA is available, so the TRBD1 call from TCRdb remains unchecked. The CDR3 loop spans 13 amino acids. Germline V gives CDR1 SGHRS, CDR2 YFSETQ.

V is TRBV18 and J is TRBJ1-1. This CDR3 has 11 residues. The germline gives CDR1 KGHSH, CDR2 LQKENI. This chain's CDR3 is CASSPQREAFF.

V and J are TRBV5-1 and TRBJ1-2. Germline CDR1 is SGHRS and CDR2 is YFSETQ. This CDR3 contains 13 residues. The CDR3 here is CASSPVSSSGYTF.

The chain carries TRBV7-2 and TRBJ1-1; TCRdb names TRBD1, which stays unverified in the absence of DNA. The germline gives CDR1 SGHTA, CDR2 FQGNSA. The CDR3 sequence is 14 residues long. This CDR3 is CASSSSQGRAEAFF.

The V call is TRBV28, the J call TRBJ1-1. Germline loops: CDR1 MDHEN, CDR2 SYDVKM. This CDR3 has 16 amino acids. The chain's CDR3 is CASSLGLTQRNTEAFF.

CDR3 sequence: CASFRFEAGELFF. V usage is TRBV12-3 or TRBV12-4 and J usage is TRBJ2-2. The CDR3 sequence is 13 residues long.